These T cell receptor beta chains were read from a single sample in a study of metastatic and nonmetastatic thyroid tumors. MiXCR re-clonotyped the PCR reads for TCRdb. The sample has about 15,000 clones, about 22% seen once. Input material: tumor tissue. These receptors were collected from a female donor with papillary thyroid cancer or a benign thyroid nodule (not recorded which). Some clones in this sample may be carry-over from other donors' samples. CDR3s include the opening cysteine and the closing phenylalanine or tryptophan. The D gene is left open where the match is weak. Not every row has a clone size; where given, it reads once, few, many or a size class.

cdr3_aa | cdr3_nt | j_call | clone_size | d_call | v_call
CASSLFQGGTEAFF | TGTGCCAGCAGCTTGTTTCAGGGGGGCACTGAAGCTTTCTTT | TRBJ1-1 | medium-sized | TRBD1 | TRBV5-5
CASSLAPGLPLGEQYF | TGCGCCAGCAGCTTGGCCCCAGGGCTACCCCTTGGCGAGCAGTACTTC | TRBJ2-7 | - | - | TRBV5-1
CASSSRTAAHEQYF | TGTGCCAGCAGCTCCCGGACAGCCGCCCACGAGCAGTACTTC | TRBJ2-7 | many | - | TRBV3-1
CASRGGLSWHNEQFF | TGTGCCAGCCGGGGAGGACTTTCCTGGCACAATGAGCAGTTCTTC | TRBJ2-1 | - | - | TRBV2
CSAPIAGGPTDTQYF | TGCAGTGCTCCTATAGCGGGAGGGCCCACAGATACGCAGTATTTT | TRBJ2-3 | - | TRBD2 | TRBV20-1
CASSQIDREGEKLFF | TGCGCCAGCAGCCAAATAGACAGGGAAGGAGAAAAACTGTTTTTT | TRBJ1-4 | - | TRBD1 | TRBV4-1
CASSGGDTSYNEQFF | TGTGCCAGCAGCGGAGGAGACACCTCCTACAATGAGCAGTTCTTC | TRBJ2-1 | - | - | TRBV6-4
CASSWGQGAAYEQYF | TGTGCCAGCAGCTGGGGACAGGGGGCCGCCTACGAGCAGTACTTC | TRBJ2-7 | - | TRBD1 | TRBV7-2
CASSPQGSTPPDTQYF | TGTGCCAGCAGCCCACAGGGTTCCACTCCTCCAGATACGCAGTATTTT | TRBJ2-3 | many | - | TRBV9
CASSMALGARYEQYF | TGTGCCAGCAGTATGGCTCTCGGGGCCCGGTACGAGCAGTACTTC | TRBJ2-7 | medium-sized | - | TRBV27
CASRRYGRSRAYEQYF | TGTGCCAGCAGAAGATATGGGCGATCGAGGGCCTACGAGCAGTACTTC | TRBJ2-7 | - | - | TRBV11-2
CASSLVSRGQPQHF | TGTGCCAGCAGCTTAGTATCCAGGGGTCAGCCCCAGCATTTT | TRBJ1-5 | medium-sized | - | TRBV7-8
CASRSGSGNTIYF | TGTGCCAGCCGCTCGGGCTCTGGAAACACCATATATTTT | TRBJ1-3 | many | - | TRBV5-5
CSAREVGSGSYEQYF | TGCAGTGCTAGAGAGGTCGGCAGCGGCTCCTACGAGCAGTACTTC | TRBJ2-7 | few | - | TRBV20-1
CASSVVGGENTDTQYF | TGTGCCAGCAGCGTAGTTGGGGGAGAGAACACAGATACGCAGTATTTT | TRBJ2-3 | medium-sized | - | TRBV9
CASSLGAGPLHF | TGTGCCAGCAGCTTAGGGGCTGGACCCCTCCACTTT | TRBJ1-6 | medium-sized | - | TRBV11-2
CAINNVSYNSPLHF | TGTGCCATCAACAACGTTTCCTATAATTCACCCCTCCACTTT | TRBJ1-6 | few | - | TRBV10-3
CSARDPDRGNTEAFF | TGCAGTGCTAGAGACCCAGACAGGGGGAACACTGAAGCTTTCTTT | TRBJ1-1 | many | TRBD1 | TRBV20-1
CASSLGQGTYNEQFF | TGCGCCAGCAGCTTGGGACAGGGTACCTACAATGAGCAGTTCTTC | TRBJ2-1 | - | TRBD1 | TRBV5-1
CASSQRRDYGPYEQYF | TGTGCCAGCAGCCAGCGACGGGACTATGGACCCTACGAGCAGTACTTC | TRBJ2-7 | few | TRBD2 | TRBV28
CASSLAGVSYEQYF | TGTGCCAGCAGCTTAGCGGGAGTCTCCTACGAGCAGTACTTC | TRBJ2-7 | many | - | TRBV7-2
CASSPGTGVSTEAFF | TGTGCCAGCAGCCCTGGGACAGGGGTGAGCACTGAAGCTTTCTTT | TRBJ1-1 | - | TRBD1 | TRBV11-1
CASSDSSDFSGELFF | TGTGCCAGCAGTGACTCGTCAGACTTTTCCGGGGAGCTGTTTTTT | TRBJ2-2 | many | - | TRBV6-4
CASSLLGVAREQGDEQFF | TGCGCCAGCAGCTTGTTGGGCGTTGCTCGGGAGCAGGGGGATGAGCAGTTCTTC | TRBJ2-1 | few | - | TRBV5-1
CPSSIEGGYGQYF | TGTCCCAGTAGTATCGAGGGAGGATACGGGCAGTACTTC | TRBJ2-7 | - | - | TRBV19
CASSSYFGGTGKGNSYEQYF | TGTGCCAGCAGTTCTTACTTTGGCGGGACAGGGAAAGGAAACTCCTACGAGCAGTACTTC | TRBJ2-7 | medium-sized | TRBD1 | TRBV6-5
CSASREVNEQYF | TGCAGTGCTAGTAGGGAAGTGAACGAGCAGTACTTC | TRBJ2-7 | many | - | TRBV20-1
CASSQDVTHYEQYF | TGTGCCAGCAGCCAAGATGTGACGCACTACGAGCAGTACTTC | TRBJ2-7 | many | - | TRBV4-2
CASRQWLAGGPLNEQFF | TGTGCCAGCAGACAATGGCTAGCGGGAGGGCCGTTGAATGAGCAGTTCTTC | TRBJ2-1 | few | TRBD2 | TRBV6-2/TRBV6-3
CASSLSLSKNTEAFF | TGTGCCAGCAGCCTATCCCTGTCGAAAAACACTGAAGCTTTCTTT | TRBJ1-1 | medium-sized | - | TRBV11-1
CASSLGDRNNEQFF | TGCGCCAGCAGCTTGGGGGACAGGAACAATGAGCAGTTCTTC | TRBJ2-1 | many | TRBD1 | TRBV5-1
CSALWTSGRAYEQYF | TGCAGTGCTCTTTGGACTAGCGGGAGGGCCTACGAGCAGTACTTC | TRBJ2-7 | many | TRBD2 | TRBV20-1
CSVEDWTGVYGYTF | TGCAGCGTTGAAGACTGGACGGGCGTCTATGGCTACACCTTC | TRBJ1-2 | many | - | TRBV29-1
CSASDGGWQPQHF | TGCAGTGCTAGTGATGGGGGCTGGCAGCCCCAGCATTTT | TRBJ1-5 | medium-sized | - | TRBV20-1
CSVPGEREFDEQFF | TGCAGTGTACCGGGGGAGCGGGAGTTCGATGAGCAGTTCTTC | TRBJ2-1 | - | TRBD2 | TRBV20-1
CSARVAGEEKLFF | TGCAGTGCTAGAGTGGCAGGGGAAGAAAAACTGTTTTTT | TRBJ1-4 | many | - | TRBV20-1
CASSPPGGYTF | TGTGCCAGCAGTCCCCCGGGGGGCTACACCTTC | TRBJ1-2 | many | - | TRBV28
CASRDTRSGNTIYF | TGTGCCAGCAGGGACACCCGCTCTGGAAACACCATATATTTT | TRBJ1-3 | many | - | TRBV25-1